These T cell receptor beta chains were read from a single sample in a study of blood T cells in healthy people across ages. TCRdb passed the 5' RACE reads through MiXCR, listing each CDR3 protein once. The sample consists of hundreds of thousands of distinct CDR3 sequences, approximately 30% of them appearing once. The sample taken for sequencing was blood. The receptor set was obtained from an elderly woman in good health. CDR3s include the opening cysteine and the closing phenylalanine or tryptophan. The order of the fields is J gene, V gene, CDR3 protein.

j_call: TRBJ1-5
v_call: TRBV6-5
cdr3_aa: CASSYLHAAPNQPQHF

j_call: TRBJ2-7
v_call: TRBV20-1
cdr3_aa: CSANGQVISPYEQYF

j_call: TRBJ2-5
v_call: TRBV6-1
cdr3_aa: CASKMTSGGAETQYF

j_call: TRBJ2-1
v_call: TRBV27
cdr3_aa: CASSFGRGGLNVQFF

j_call: TRBJ2-7
v_call: TRBV7-9
cdr3_aa: CASSEAVAGGSYEQYF

j_call: TRBJ2-3
v_call: TRBV7-9
cdr3_aa: CASSSSGAVDTQYF

j_call: TRBJ1-5
v_call: TRBV28
cdr3_aa: CASSLSGAGGFQPQHF

j_call: TRBJ1-5
v_call: TRBV6-1
cdr3_aa: CASSEERDQPQHF

j_call: TRBJ2-5
v_call: TRBV12-3/TRBV12-4
cdr3_aa: CASSSNTVETQYF

j_call: TRBJ2-5
v_call: TRBV5-1
cdr3_aa: CASSLGGGLEQYF

j_call: TRBJ2-7
v_call: TRBV6-5
cdr3_aa: CASRRSGQGVYEQYF

j_call: TRBJ2-7
v_call: TRBV11-1
cdr3_aa: CASKGQLSYEQYF

j_call: TRBJ2-7
v_call: TRBV5-1
cdr3_aa: CASSLDGAYEQYF

j_call: TRBJ2-7
v_call: TRBV6-1
cdr3_aa: CASSEAGGQDEQYF

j_call: TRBJ2-6
v_call: TRBV4-2
cdr3_aa: CASTIGPGSGANVLTF

j_call: TRBJ1-1
v_call: TRBV5-1
cdr3_aa: CASSLDGATEAFF